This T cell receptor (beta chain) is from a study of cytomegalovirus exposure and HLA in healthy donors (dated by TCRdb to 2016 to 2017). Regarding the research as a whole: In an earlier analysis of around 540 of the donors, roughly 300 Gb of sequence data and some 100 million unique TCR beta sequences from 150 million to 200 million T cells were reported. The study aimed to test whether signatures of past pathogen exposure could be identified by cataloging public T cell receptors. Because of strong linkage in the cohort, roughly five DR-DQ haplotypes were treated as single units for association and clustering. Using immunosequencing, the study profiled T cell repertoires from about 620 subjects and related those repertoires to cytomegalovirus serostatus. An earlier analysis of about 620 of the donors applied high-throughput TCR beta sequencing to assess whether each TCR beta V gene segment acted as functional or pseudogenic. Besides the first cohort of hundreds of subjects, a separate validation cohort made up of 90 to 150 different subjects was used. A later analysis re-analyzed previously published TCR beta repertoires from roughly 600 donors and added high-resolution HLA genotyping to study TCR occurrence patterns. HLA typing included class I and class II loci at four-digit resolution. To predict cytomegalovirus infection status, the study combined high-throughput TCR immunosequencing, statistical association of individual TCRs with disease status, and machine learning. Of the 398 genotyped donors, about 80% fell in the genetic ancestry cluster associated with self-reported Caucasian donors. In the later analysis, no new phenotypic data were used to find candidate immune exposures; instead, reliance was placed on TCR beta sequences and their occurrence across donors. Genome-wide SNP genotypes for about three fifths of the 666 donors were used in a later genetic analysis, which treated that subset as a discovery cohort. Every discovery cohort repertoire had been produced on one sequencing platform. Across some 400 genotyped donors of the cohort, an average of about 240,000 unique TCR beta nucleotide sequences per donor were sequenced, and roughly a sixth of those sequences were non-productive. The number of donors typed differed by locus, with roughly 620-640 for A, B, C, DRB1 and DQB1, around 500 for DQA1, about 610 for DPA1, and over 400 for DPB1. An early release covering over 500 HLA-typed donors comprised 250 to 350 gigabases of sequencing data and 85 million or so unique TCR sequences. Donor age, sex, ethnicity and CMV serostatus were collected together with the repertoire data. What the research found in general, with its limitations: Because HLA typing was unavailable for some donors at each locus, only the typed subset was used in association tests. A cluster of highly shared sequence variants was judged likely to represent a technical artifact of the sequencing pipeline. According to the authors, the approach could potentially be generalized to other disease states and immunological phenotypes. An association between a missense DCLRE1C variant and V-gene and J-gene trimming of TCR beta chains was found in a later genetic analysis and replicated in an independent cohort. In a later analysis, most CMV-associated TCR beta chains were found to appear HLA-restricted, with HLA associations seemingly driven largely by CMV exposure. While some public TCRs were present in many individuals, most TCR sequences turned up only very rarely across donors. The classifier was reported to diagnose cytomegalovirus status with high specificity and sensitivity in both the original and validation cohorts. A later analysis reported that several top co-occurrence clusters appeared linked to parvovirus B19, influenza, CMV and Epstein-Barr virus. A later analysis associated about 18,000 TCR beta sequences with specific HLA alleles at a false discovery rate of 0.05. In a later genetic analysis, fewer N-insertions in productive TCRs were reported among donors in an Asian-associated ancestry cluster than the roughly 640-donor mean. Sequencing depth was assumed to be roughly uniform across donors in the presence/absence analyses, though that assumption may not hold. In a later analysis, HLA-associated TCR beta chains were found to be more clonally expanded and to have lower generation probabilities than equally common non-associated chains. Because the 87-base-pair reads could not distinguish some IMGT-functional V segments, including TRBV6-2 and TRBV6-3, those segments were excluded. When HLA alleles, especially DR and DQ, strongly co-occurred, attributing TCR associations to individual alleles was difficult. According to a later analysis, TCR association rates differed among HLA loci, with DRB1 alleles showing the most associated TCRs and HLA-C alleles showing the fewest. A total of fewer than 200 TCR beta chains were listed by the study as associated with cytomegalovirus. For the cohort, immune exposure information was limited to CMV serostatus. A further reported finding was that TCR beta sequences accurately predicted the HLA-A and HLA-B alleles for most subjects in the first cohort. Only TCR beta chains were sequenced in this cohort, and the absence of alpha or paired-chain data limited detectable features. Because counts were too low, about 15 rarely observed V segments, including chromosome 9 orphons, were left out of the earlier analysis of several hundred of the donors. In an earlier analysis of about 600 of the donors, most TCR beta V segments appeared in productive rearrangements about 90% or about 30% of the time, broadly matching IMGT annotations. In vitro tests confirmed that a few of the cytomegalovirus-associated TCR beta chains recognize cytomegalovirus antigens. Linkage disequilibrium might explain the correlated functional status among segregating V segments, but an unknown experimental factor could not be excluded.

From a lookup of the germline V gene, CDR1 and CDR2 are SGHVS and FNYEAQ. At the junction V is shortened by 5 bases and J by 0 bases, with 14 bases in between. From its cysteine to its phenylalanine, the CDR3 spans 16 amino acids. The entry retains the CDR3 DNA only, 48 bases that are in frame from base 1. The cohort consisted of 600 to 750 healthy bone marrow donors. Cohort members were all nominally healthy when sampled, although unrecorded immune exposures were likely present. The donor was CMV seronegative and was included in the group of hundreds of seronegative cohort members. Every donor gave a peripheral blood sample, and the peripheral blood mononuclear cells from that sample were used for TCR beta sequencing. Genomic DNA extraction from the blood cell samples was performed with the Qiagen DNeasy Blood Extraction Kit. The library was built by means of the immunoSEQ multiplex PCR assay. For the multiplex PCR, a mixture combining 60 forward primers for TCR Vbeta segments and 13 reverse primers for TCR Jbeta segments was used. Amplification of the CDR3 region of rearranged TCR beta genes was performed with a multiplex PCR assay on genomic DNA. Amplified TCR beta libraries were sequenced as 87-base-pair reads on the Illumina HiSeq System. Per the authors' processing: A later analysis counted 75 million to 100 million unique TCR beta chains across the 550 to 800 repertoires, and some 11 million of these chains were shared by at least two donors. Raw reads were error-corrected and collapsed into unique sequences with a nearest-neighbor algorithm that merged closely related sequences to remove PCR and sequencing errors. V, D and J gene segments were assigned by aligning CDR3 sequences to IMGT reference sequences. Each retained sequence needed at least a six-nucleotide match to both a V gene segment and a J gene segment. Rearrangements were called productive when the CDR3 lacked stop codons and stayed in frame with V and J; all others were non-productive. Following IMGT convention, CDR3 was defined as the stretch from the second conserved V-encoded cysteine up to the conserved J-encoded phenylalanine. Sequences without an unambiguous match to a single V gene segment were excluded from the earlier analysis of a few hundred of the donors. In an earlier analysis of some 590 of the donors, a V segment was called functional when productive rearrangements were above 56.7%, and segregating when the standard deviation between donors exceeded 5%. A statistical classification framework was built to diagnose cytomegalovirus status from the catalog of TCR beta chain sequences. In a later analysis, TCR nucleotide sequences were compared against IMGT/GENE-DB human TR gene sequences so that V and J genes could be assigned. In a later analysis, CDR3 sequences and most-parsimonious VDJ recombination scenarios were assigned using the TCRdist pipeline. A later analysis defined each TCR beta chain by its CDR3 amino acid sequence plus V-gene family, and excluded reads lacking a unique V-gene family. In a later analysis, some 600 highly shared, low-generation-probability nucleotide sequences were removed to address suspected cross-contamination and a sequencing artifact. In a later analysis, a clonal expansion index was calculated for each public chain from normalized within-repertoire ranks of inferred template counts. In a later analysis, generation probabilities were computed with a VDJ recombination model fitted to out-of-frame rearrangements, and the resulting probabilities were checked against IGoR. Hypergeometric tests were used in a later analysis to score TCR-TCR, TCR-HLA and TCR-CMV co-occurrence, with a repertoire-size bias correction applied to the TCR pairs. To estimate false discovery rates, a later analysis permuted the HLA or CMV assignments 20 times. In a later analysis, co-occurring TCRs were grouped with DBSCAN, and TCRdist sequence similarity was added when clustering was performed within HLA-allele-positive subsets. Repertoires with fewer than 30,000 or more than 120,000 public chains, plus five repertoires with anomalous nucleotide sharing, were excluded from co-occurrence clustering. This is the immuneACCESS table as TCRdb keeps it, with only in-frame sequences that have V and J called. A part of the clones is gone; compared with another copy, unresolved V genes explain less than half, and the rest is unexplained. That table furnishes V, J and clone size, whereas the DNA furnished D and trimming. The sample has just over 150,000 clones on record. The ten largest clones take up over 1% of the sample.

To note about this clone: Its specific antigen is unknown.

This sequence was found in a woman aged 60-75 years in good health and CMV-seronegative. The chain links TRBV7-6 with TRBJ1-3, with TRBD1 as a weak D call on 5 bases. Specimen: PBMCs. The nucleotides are TGTGCCAGCAGCCCTTTGACAGAGTCCTCTGGAAACACCATATATTTT. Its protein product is CASSPLTESSGNTIYF.